This T cell receptor beta chain was profiled in a study of T cells and Merkel cell carcinoma outcomes. CDR1 GTSNPN and CDR2 SVGIG come from the germline V gene (reference sequence). The length of the CDR3 is 13 residues. V lost 3 bases, J lost 4 bases, and 5 bases stayed unmatched. Clones were read by immunoSEQ multiplex PCR, and TCRdb kept only the in-frame ones, dropping some. The table includes over 1,500 clones, about 94% detected once. About this clone: The target antigen is unknown.

Study-wide points: Reportedly, T-cell repertoire with density predicts Merkel cell carcinoma outcomes.

This chain links TRBV30 with TRBJ2-5; 7 positions match TRBD1. The receptor was derived from a human donor with Merkel cell carcinoma. Sequencing was carried out using tumor tissue from Merkel cell carcinoma. CDR3 in amino acids: CAWRRGQLETQYF. The CDR3 coding sequence is TGTGCCTGGAGGAGGGGACAGTTAGAGACCCAGTACTTC.